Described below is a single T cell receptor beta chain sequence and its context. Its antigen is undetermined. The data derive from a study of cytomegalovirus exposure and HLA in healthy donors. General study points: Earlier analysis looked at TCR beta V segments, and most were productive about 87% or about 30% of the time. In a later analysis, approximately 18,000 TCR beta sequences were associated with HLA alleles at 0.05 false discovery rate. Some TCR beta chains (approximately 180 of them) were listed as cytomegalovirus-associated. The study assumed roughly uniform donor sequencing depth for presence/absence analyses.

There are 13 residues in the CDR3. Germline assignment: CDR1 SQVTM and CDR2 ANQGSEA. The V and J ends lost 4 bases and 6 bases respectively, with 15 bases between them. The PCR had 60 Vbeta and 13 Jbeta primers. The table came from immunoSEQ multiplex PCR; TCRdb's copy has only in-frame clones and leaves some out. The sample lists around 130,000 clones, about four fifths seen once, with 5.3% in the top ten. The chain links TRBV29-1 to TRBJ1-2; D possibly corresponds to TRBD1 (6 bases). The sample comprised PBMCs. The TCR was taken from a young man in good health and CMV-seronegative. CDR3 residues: CSVGQAQPNGYTF. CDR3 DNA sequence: TGCAGCGTTGGACAGGCCCAACCGAATGGCTACACCTTC. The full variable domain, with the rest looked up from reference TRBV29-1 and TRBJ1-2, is SAVISQKPSRDICQRGTSLTIQCQVDSQVTMMFWYRQQPGQSLTLIATANQGSEATYESGFVIDKFPISRPNLTFSTLTVSNMSPEDSSIYLCSVGQAQPNGYTFGSGTRLTVV.